The 31 T cell receptor beta chains presented below share a single source sample, sequenced in a study of tumor-infiltrating lymphocytes in primary liver carcinoma. It was from roughly 20-30 mg of unsorted bulk tissue that RNA and DNA were co-extracted. The input was around 530 ng total RNA; TCR beta cDNA was made from it with a constant-region primer. Three-round nested multiplex PCR performed with slightly modified ARM-PCR produced the TCR beta libraries. TRBV1-TRBV30 forward primers paired with a C-beta reverse primer drove the first two PCR rounds, 10 cycles each. In TCRdb, the multiplex PCR reads were re-called with MiXCR into one record per CDR3 protein. The sample includes 84,000 or so distinct CDR3 sequences, roughly 72% seen only once; the top ten take approximately 20%. Specimen: liver tumor tissue from sampling region 1. Indicated subset: tumor region T1, superior pole. The origin of the receptors is a man aged 35 to 55 with primary liver carcinoma and hepatitis B virus infection.

Notes on this clonotype: Likely a read error: the CDR3 ends without its conserved phenylalanine or tryptophan. The rearrangement links TRBV11-1 to TRBJ2-1; D ambiguous. Germline V gene lookup returns CDR1 SGHAT and CDR2 FQDESV (reference sequence). This CDR3 comprises 13 residues. CDR3 DNA: TGCGCCATCAGCTTAGGCCGGGCAAATGAGCAGTTCCTC. Its protein product is CAISLGRANEQFL.

A few counts support this clonotype. The rearrangement links TRBV20-1 to TRBJ2-1; D gene ambiguous. This CDR3 has 12 amino acids. V dropped 0 bases and J dropped 3 bases, with 3 bases sitting between them. The germline gives CDR1 DFQATT, CDR2 SNEGSKA (reference sequence). The CDR3 sequence: CSARESYNEQFF. For the CDR3, the DNA is TGCAGTGCTAGAGAGAGCTACAATGAGCAGTTCTTC.

Points on this clonotype: Given the absence of the conserved phenylalanine or tryptophan at the CDR3 end, a read error is likely. This chain links TRBV11-2 with TRBJ2-3, with D possibly matching TRBD1 (6 bases). The CDR3 covers 14 residues. Deletions cut 4 bases from V and 3 bases from J, with 11 bases between. Per the germline V gene, CDR1 is SGHAT and CDR2 is FQNNGV. The DNA for the CDR3 is TGTGCCAGCAGCTGCGACAGGAGGACAGATACGCAGTATATT. Protein sequence: CASSCDRRTDTQYI.

In regard to this clonotype: The junction does not match germline at one end; this may be a read error. This chain joins TRBV14 and TRBJ2-7; no clear D. The CDR3 consists of 16 residues. Germline CDR1 reads SGHDN; CDR2 reads FVKESK. The CDR3 DNA sequence: TGTGCTAGCAGCCGCCTTGCGACGCTTAGCTCCTACGAGCAGTACTTC. Encoded protein: CASSRLATLSSYEQYF.

Of note for this clonotype: One base away lies a much larger clone, so this may be a sequencing read error. Likely a read error: the CDR3 ends without its conserved phenylalanine or tryptophan. The chain couples TRBV19 to TRBJ1-1; D is perhaps TRBD1 (5 bases). This CDR3 spans 12 amino acids. Germline V gene sequence: CDR1 LNHDA, CDR2 SQIVND (reference sequence). Trimming shortened V by 7 bases and J by 3 bases, and 9 bases separated the two germline ends. DNA of the CDR3: TGTGCCAGTATCCAGGGCTACACTGAAGCTTTCCTT. Translated: CASIQGYTEAFL.

This clonotype was detected only once. This chain joins TRBV29-1 and TRBJ2-5; possibly TRBD1 for D (5 bases). The CDR3 has 16 amino acids. Germline CDR1 is SQVTM and CDR2 is ANQGSEA. V dropped 0 bases and J dropped 3 bases, with 17 bases sitting between them. Here the CDR3 reads CSVEEGGRTREETQYF. In DNA, the CDR3 is TGCAGCGTTGAAGAGGGTGGAAGGACAAGGGAAGAGACCCAGTACTTC.

V usage is TRBV18 and J usage is TRBJ2-3, with D possibly TRBD1 on 5 matching bases. Trimming shortened V by 3 bases and J by 0 bases, and 16 bases separated the two germline ends. CDR1 is KGHSH and CDR2 is LQKENI in the germline V gene. The CDR3 has 17 amino acids. The CDR3 here is CASSPFLVGPSTDTQYF. The CDR3 DNA sequence: TGTGCCAGCTCACCTTTCTTGGTGGGGCCTAGCACAGATACGCAGTATTTT.

This chain links TRBV4-3 with TRBJ2-3; 8 nucleotides agree with TRBD2. Germline CDR1 LGHNA, CDR2 YSLEER. Trimming cost V 3 bases and J 3 bases; bases outside gene matches: 11. The CDR3 has 17 amino acids. CDR3 amino acids: CASSQDTDAGGTDTQYF. CDR3 DNA: TGCGCCAGCAGCCAGGATACCGACGCGGGAGGAACAGATACGCAGTATTTT.

As concerns this clonotype: The missing conserved phenylalanine or tryptophan at the end of this CDR3 makes a read error likely. The V and J genes are TRBV5-1 and TRBJ2-3; weak D call: TRBD2 (6 bases). V was clipped by 0 bases and J by 3 bases, with 14 bases between them. This CDR3 comprises 16 residues. In germline, CDR1 is SGHRS, CDR2 YFSETQ. CDR3 region: CASSLAAGMGTDTQYS. The CDR3 DNA reads as TGCGCCAGCAGCTTGGCAGCGGGCATGGGGACAGATACGCAGTATTCT.

About this clonotype itself: A read error may account for a junction end that differs from germline. The chain is built from TRBV10-1 and TRBJ2-2; perhaps TRBD2 as D (6 bases). Germline values: CDR1 WNHNN, CDR2 SYGVQD (reference sequence). The CDR3 runs to 13 residues. Here the CDR3 DNA reads TGCACCAGCAGTGAGCTAGCGTCGGGGGAGCTGTTTTTT. Amino acid sequence: CTSSELASGELFF.

Details on this clonotype: The CDR3 end shows no conserved phenylalanine or tryptophan, and so a read error is likely. The chain uses TRBV4-2 and TRBJ2-7; the match to TRBD1 covers 8 bases. Germline loops: CDR1 LGHNA, CDR2 YNFKEQ. The CDR3 consists of 12 residues. The V segment lost 3 bases and the J segment 7 bases; nucleotides outside the gene matches: 2. The CDR3 protein is CASSQTGDEQYL. CDR3 nucleotides: TGTGCCAGCAGCCAGACAGGGGATGAGCAGTACTTA.

The CDR3, as DNA: TGTGCCAGCAACTCAGTGGCCTGCGAGCAGTACTTC. It specifies CASNSVACEQYF. V and J are TRBV6-5 and TRBJ2-7, with unresolved D. V dropped 7 bases and J dropped 6 bases, with 13 bases sitting between them. CDR3 length: 12 residues. Per the germline V gene, CDR1 is MNHEY and CDR2 is SVGAGI.

As regards this clonotype: The CDR3 end shows no conserved phenylalanine or tryptophan, and so a read error is likely. The rearrangement joins TRBV2 to TRBJ2-5; 8 bases agree with TRBD1. Germline CDR1 reads SNHLY; CDR2 reads FYNNEI. The length of the CDR3 is 13 residues. The DNA for the CDR3 is TGTGCCAGGAGTGGGACAGGACAAGGGACCCAGTACATC. This encodes CARSGTGQGTQYI.

This clonotype was detected only a few times. A read error is likely, as this CDR3 ends without the conserved phenylalanine or tryptophan. The chain couples TRBV2 to TRBJ1-2; 7 positions match TRBD1. Trimming cost V 4 bases and J 6 bases; bases outside gene matches: 5. Per the germline V gene, CDR1 is SNHLY and CDR2 is FYNNEI. The CDR3 is 13 amino acids. CDR3 coding DNA: TGTGCCAGCAGTGGGCGGCAGGGGGATGGCTACACCTCC. It specifies CASSGRQGDGYTS.

The V call is TRBV28, the J call TRBJ2-7; 10 bases map to TRBD2. The V and J ends lost 6 bases and 5 bases, in that order; junction bases with no gene match: 13. CDR1 and CDR2 (germline): MDHEN, SYDVKM. This CDR3 contains 16 residues. CDR3 nucleotides: TGTGCCAGCAGGCCCCGACTAGCGGGCCTATCCCACGAGCAGTACTTC. Protein product: CASRPRLAGLSHEQYF.

Worth noting for this clonotype: An end of the junction does not agree with germline; a read error may underlie this. The V call is TRBV29-1, the J call TRBJ2-2; D is unresolved. Germline loops: CDR1 SQVTM, CDR2 ANQGSEA. The CDR3 has 12 residues. The DNA for the CDR3 is TGCAGAGTTGACCAAGGGCACGGGGAGCTGTTTTTT. Its translation is CRVDQGHGELFF.

This clonotype showed up just a few times. A much larger clone is a single base away; this may be a read error. V usage is TRBV5-6 and J usage is TRBJ2-1; 7 nucleotides align to TRBD2. Germline V lookup: CDR1 SGHDT, CDR2 YYEEEE. The CDR3 consists of 15 residues. The CDR3 sequence is CANSHAGVSYNEQFF. The CDR3 DNA reads TGTGCCAACAGCCACGCGGGGGTCTCCTACAATGAGCAGTTCTTC.

This clonotype appeared a few times. The junction does not match germline at one end; this may be a read error. The chain has TRBV6-1 and TRBJ2-5; D is undetermined. Germline CDR1 MNHNS, CDR2 SASEGT. The CDR3 length is 15 residues. In DNA, the CDR3 is TGTGCCAGCAGTGGCCCCAGGAAGCTCCAGGAGACCCACTACTTC. Amino acid sequence: CASSGPRKLQETHYF.

On this clonotype itself: This may arise from a read error, as a much more abundant clone is one base away. The chain employs TRBV28 and TRBJ2-3; a weak D match, TRBD1 (6 bases). The V end was cut by 7 bases, the J end by 3 bases, with 17 bases between. Germline lookup yields CDR1 MDHEN and CDR2 SYDVKM. This CDR3 contains 15 residues. In DNA, the CDR3 is TGTGCCAGCATCCCGGACAGCTATTCGACAGATACGCAGTATTTT. This gives the protein CASIPDSYSTDTQYF. The entire variable domain, with the rest obtained from reference TRBV28 and TRBJ2-3, is as follows: DVKVTQSSRYLVKRTGEKVFLECVQDMDHENMFWYRQDPGLGLRLIYFSYDVKMKEKGDIPEGYSVSREKKERFSLILESASTNQTSMYLCASIPDSYSTDTQYFGPGTRLTVL.

Regarding this clonotype: A read error may account for a junction end that differs from germline. The gene calls are TRBV12-3 or TRBV12-4 and TRBJ1-5, with D hard to call. The CDR3 contains 17 residues. CDR3 DNA: TGTGTCAGCAGTTTAGGCTCGGGCTTTGGGAGCAATCAGCCCCAGCATTTT. This codes for CVSSLGSGFGSNQPQHF.

Notes on this clonotype: The junction does not match germline at one end; this may be a read error. This chain joins TRBV5-1 and TRBJ2-5; 8 nucleotides match TRBD1. This CDR3 is 15 amino acids long. Per the germline V gene, CDR1 is SGHRS and CDR2 is YFSETQ. The CDR3 DNA reads as TGCGCCAGTAGCTTGCAGGGGGCCCAAGTGGGGACCCACTACTTC. Translating it yields CASSLQGAQVGTHYF.

Comment on this clonotype: This may stem from a read error, because a much larger clone lies one nucleotide away. In nucleotides, the CDR3 is TGTGCCAGCGAGCCTAGCGGGAGACAGATTGGTGAGCAGTTCTTC. It translates to CASEPSGRQIGEQFF. The chain recombines TRBV7-9 with TRBJ2-1; 10 bases match TRBD2. This CDR3 is built from 15 residues. V trimming: 8 bases; J trimming: 9 bases; junction bases outside the gene matches: 13. CDR1 is SEHNR, CDR2 FQNEAQ, per germline (reference sequence). The variable domain in full, completed from reference TRBV7-9 and TRBJ2-1, reads DTGVSQNPRHKITKRGQNVTFRCDPISEHNRLYWYRQTLGQGPEFLTYFQNEAQLEKSRLLSDRFSAERPKGSFSTLEIQRTEQGDSAMYLCASEPSGRQIGEQFFGPGTRLTVL.

This clonotype showed up just once. This CDR3 fails to terminate in the conserved phenylalanine or tryptophan, so it likely reflects a read error. The V gene is TRBV6-1, the J gene TRBJ2-3; D is undetermined. Between the trimmed V and J ends, which lost 6 bases and 0 bases, there was a span of 10 bases. The CDR3 has 14 residues. Looked up from germline, CDR1 is MNHNS and CDR2 is SASEGT. CDR3 bases: TGTGCCAGCAGAGAACAGTGGAGCACAGATACGCAGTATATT. This encodes CASREQWSTDTQYI.

Concerning this clonotype: At one boundary the junction diverges from the germline segment, which might be a read error. CDR3 in DNA: TGTGCCATCAGCTTATCCGTTAGACTAGCGGGAGGGGGGTACGGGCAGTACTTC. Translation: CAISLSVRLAGGGYGQYF. The V and J genes are TRBV11-2 and TRBJ2-7, with TRBD2 identical over 14 bases. CDR1 and CDR2 from the germline V gene are SGHAT and FQNNGV. The CDR3 runs to 18 residues.

To note about this clonotype: An end of the junction differs from the germline gene, which may be a read error. The rearrangement joins TRBV10-3 to TRBJ1-5; no reliable D call. The CDR3 contains 15 residues. CDR1 and CDR2 from the germline V gene are ENHRY and SYGVKD. CDR3 loop: CAISDSWGKDQSQHF. The CDR3 DNA is TGTGCCATCAGTGACTCATGGGGAAAAGATCAGTCCCAGCATTTT.

In regard to this clonotype: The conserved closing phenylalanine or tryptophan is absent in this CDR3, likely reflecting a read error. The limits of the CDR3 on the DNA are not certain, so only TCRdb's listed CDR3 is given. This chain connects TRBV6-6 to TRBJ1-5; no DNA check was done on the table's D call, TRBD1. The CDR3 spans 13 amino acids, including both terminal residues. Per the germline V gene, CDR1 is MNHNY and CDR2 is SVGAGI (reference sequence). CDR3 in amino acids: CASLLNRGEPQNY.

This clonotype was seen just once. The rearrangement joins TRBV6-5 to TRBJ2-7, with no clear D. Germline V gene sequence: CDR1 MNHEY, CDR2 SVGAGI. The germline V and J ends were trimmed by 6 bases and 1 base, with 10 bases remaining between them. The CDR3 loop spans 13 amino acids. CDR3 bases: TGTGCCAGCAGGTACAGACATTCCTACGAGCAGTACTTC. Translated: CASRYRHSYEQYF.

There are many counts of this clonotype. The V gene is TRBV30, the J gene TRBJ2-3; 9 bases fit TRBD2. Germline V CDR1 and CDR2: GTSNPN, SVGIG (reference sequence). This CDR3 has 19 amino acids. With V trimmed by 0 bases and J by 1 base, 14 bases remained unmatched. In nucleotides, the CDR3 is TGTGCCTGGAGTGTACGGTGGGGGGCGACTAGCGGACGCACAGATACGCAGTATTTT. Amino acids: CAWSVRWGATSGRTDTQYF.

This clonotype showed up just a few times. As DNA, the CDR3 is TGCAGTGCTAGAGTGGGGGGGGAGTTGAACACTGAAGCTTTCTTT. Translation: CSARVGGELNTEAFF. This chain uses TRBV20-1 with TRBJ1-1; possibly TRBD1 for D (5 bases). V shed 1 base and J shed 0 bases, with 12 bases lying between them. This CDR3 contains 15 residues. From germline, CDR1 is DFQATT and CDR2 SNEGSKA (reference sequence).

This clonotype was seen ten or more times. This chain connects TRBV7-8 to TRBJ2-1, with a weak D call TRBD2 (5 bases). The V end lost 1 base, the J end lost 7 bases, and 17 bases lay between the germline ends. CDR1 and CDR2 from the germline V gene are SGHVS and FQNEAQ. CDR3 length: 16 residues. The CDR3 region has the DNA TGTGCCAGCAGCTTAGTTGCTGGCGGGTACGGAAATGAGCAGTTCTTC. Amino acids: CASSLVAGGYGNEQFF.

As for this clonotype: A read error may produce the germline difference seen at one junction end. V gene TRBV12-3 or TRBV12-4 combines with J gene TRBJ2-1, with a weak D call TRBD1 (5 bases). This CDR3 comprises 15 residues. The CDR3 protein is CASSLRQSSYNEQFF. The DNA for the CDR3 is TGTGCCAGCAGTTTAAGACAGAGCTCCTATAATGAGCAGTTCTTC.